This T cell receptor (beta chain) appears in the sequencing data of a study of Ad26.COV2.S vaccination and SARS-CoV-2 variants. For this clone: The antigen remains unidentified.

The treatment: 15 to 20 received Ad26.COV2.S at low or high dose, single or two shots; about 5 received placebo; per-sample allocation not given. Sampling occurred on day 63 after the first vaccine or placebo injection. Repertoires were generated with immunoSEQ multiplex PCR, while TCRdb's copy carries only in-frame clones and drops some. The sample carries about 680,000 clones, 70% to 90% recorded once. The V gene's germline CDR1 is LNHDA and CDR2 SQIVND (reference sequence). V was clipped by 5 bases and J by 0 bases, with 11 bases between them. The CDR3 length is 15 residues. Whole-study findings and limits: It was found that vaccine and placebo recipients had similar non-spike TCR breadth.

This sequence joins TRBV19 and TRBJ1-5; D is ambiguous. Sample: peripheral blood, taken in a trial of Ad26.COV2.S vaccine versus placebo. The receptor's source is a person aged 18-65 years who received the Ad26.COV2.S COVID-19 vaccine or a placebo. CDR3 residues: CASSSKSHSNQPQHF. CDR3 bases: TGTGCCAGTAGTTCTAAGTCCCATAGCAATCAGCCCCAGCATTTT.